This T cell receptor beta chain is from a study of blood T cell repertoires in COVID-19. This clone was seen at least ten times. The table came from immunoSEQ multiplex PCR; TCRdb's copy has only in-frame clones and leaves some out. The sample lists roughly 360,000 clones, 80% to 90% occurring once. Each recovered donor of Cohort 3 presented with two negative PCRs, clearance, or symptom resolution. This TCR derives from a man between 25 and 39 years old who had recovered from COVID-19. Sequenced material: PBMCs or T cells enriched from blood (not recorded which).

CDR3 in DNA: TGTGCCAGCAGCGTAGGAGCCCTTGGGGAGTCTGGAAACACCATATATTTT. This translates into CASSVGALGESGNTIYF. V and J are TRBV9 and TRBJ1-3; D ambiguous. V was trimmed by 0 bases and J by 1 base, leaving 14 bases between them. Germline values: CDR1 SGDLS, CDR2 YYNGEE. The CDR3 consists of 17 residues.